This TCR beta chain was identified during a study of T cell changes during pregnancy in multiple sclerosis. The method was immunoSEQ multiplex PCR; TCRdb's version includes in-frame clones alone and lacks a portion of them. The data show 100,000 or so clones, with less than 95% seen just once and roughly 0.79% held by the top ten. The length of the CDR3 is 16 residues. V lost 7 bases and J lost 1, with 16 bases in between. Per the germline V gene, CDR1 is SEHNR and CDR2 is FQNEAQ (reference sequence). This TCR was recovered from a female donor in good health, enrolled as a control in a pregnancy study. Sample: peripheral blood, taken in the second trimester of pregnancy. This chain links TRBV7-9 with TRBJ1-4; weak D call: TRBD1 (5 bases). CDR3: CASTYPSGGTNEKLFF. DNA of the CDR3: TGTGCCAGCACCTATCCCTCCGGGGGAACTAATGAAAAACTGTTTTTT.